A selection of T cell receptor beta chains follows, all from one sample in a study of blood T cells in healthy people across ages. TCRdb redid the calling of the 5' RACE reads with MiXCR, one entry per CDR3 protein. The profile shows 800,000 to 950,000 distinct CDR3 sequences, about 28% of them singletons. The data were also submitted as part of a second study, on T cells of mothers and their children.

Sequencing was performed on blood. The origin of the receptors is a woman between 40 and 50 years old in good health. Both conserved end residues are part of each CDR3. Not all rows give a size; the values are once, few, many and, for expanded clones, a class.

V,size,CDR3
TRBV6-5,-,CASSYSDRFSYEQYF
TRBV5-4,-,CASSPRDRGPTGYTF
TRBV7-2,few,CASSEGGGGPYNEQFF
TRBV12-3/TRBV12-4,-,CASSFLALYEQYF
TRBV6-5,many,CASSYGSTASYEQYF
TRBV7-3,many,CASSPHRDTYEQYF
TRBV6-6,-,CASSYRLQGNFNQPQHF
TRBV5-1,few,CAGRSQEISYEQYF
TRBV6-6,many,CASSPPGQGSDTQYF
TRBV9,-,CASSVEFETDTQYF
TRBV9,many,CASSPPGDTTDTQYF
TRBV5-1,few,CASTRDNLPGELFF
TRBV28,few,CASSTPWRGGDTQYF
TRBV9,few,CASSVDGGGSYERYF
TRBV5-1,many,CASSPVDRYYEQYF
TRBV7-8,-,CASSFKAGSTEAFF
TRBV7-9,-,CASSRGSGEGNQPQHF
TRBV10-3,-,CAISRAESSGNTIYF
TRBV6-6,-,CASSHFPGGTEAFF
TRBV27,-,CASSLSPNIKANYGYTF
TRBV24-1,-,CATSDPTRGDTDTQYF
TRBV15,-,CATSSAKNIQYF
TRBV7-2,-,CASSPVGARYTQYF
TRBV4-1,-,CASSQTWAGNTIYF
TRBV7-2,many,CASSLPGLTYNEQFF
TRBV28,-,CASSSFGSPESGNTIYF
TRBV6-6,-,CASSYPQGEAFF
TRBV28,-,CASSLRGSGGHYGYTF
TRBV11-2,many,CASSIGQGRPISYGYTF
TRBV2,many,CASSADYNEQFF
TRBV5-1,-,CASSPEATTRSYEQYF
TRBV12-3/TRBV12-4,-,CASSRTRGGSYNEQFF
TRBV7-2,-,CASSLAVGYYNEQYF
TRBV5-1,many,CASSFQGTNEKLFF
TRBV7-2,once,CASSPNSGPDTQYF
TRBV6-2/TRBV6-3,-,CASDREGSYNEQFF
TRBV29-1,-,CSVEEGTGGNQPQHF
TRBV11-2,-,CASSLQSAGPSYNEQFF
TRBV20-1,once,CNASLPEAFF
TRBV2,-,CASRGPEGWGNEQYF
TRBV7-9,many,CASSQRSGLTYNEQFF
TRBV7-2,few,CASSVLGGIGTDTQYF
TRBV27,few,CASSHSLGDRGYEQYF
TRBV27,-,CASSPSGQGTYNEQFF
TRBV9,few,CVSSVEIPGAFYNEQYF
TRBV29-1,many,CSVRPAGGETQYF
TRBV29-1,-,CSVELSGLINYGYTF
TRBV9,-,CASSHIPTGNTEAFF
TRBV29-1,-,CSGQGWEPYNEQFF
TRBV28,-,CASSFFLTGGLYEQYF
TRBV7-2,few,CASTVTGQGETQYF
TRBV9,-,CASSPQPGSHGDTQYF
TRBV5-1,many,CASSLGPGELFF
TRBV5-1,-,CASSSDRPNTDTQYF
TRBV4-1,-,CASSAAGLAGYTF
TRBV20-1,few,CSARDDGTANEKLFF